Below, 15 T cell receptor beta chains from the same sample are listed, as sequenced in a study of cytomegalovirus exposure and HLA in healthy donors. The PCR was carried out with 60 Vbeta primers and 13 Jbeta primers. TCRdb's copy holds only in-frame clones and misses some; the assay was immunoSEQ multiplex PCR. The repertoire consists of 190,000 or so clones, with around 83% occurring once and the leading ten covering approximately 6.5%. Sequencing used PBMCs. The receptors here all came from a woman aged 45-65 years in good health and CMV-seropositive.

This clone was seen just once. The genes are TRBV7-2 and TRBJ2-7; 7 bases are shared with TRBD2. Looked up from germline, CDR1 is SGHTA and CDR2 is FQGNSA. The CDR3 spans 15 residues. Germline trimming cut 5 bases from V and 2 bases from J; bases unmatched to any gene: 9. The CDR3 spells CASSVSSGTPYEQYF. Written as DNA, the CDR3 is TGTGCCAGCAGCGTGTCTAGCGGAACTCCCTACGAGCAGTACTTC. Combining the CDR3 with reference TRBV7-2 and TRBJ2-7 gives the whole variable domain GAGVSQSPSNKVTEKGKDVELRCDPISGHTALYWYRQSLGQGLEFLIYFQGNSAPDKSGLPSDRFSAERTGGSVSTLTIQRTQQEDSAVYLCASSVSSGTPYEQYFGPGTRLTVT.

The chain uses TRBV11-2 and TRBJ2-3, with D possibly TRBD2 on 8 matching bases. This CDR3 comprises 15 residues. Between the trimmed V and J ends, which lost 4 bases and 6 bases, there was a span of 17 bases. CDR1 and CDR2 (germline): SGHAT, FQNNGV. Here the CDR3 DNA reads TGTGCCAGCAGCTCAGGGGGGACTAGAGACGATACGCAGTATTTT. Protein: CASSSGGTRDDTQYF.

CDR3 sequence reads: CASGERGITDTQYF. In DNA form, the CDR3 reads TGTGCCAGTGGGGAGAGGGGGATCACAGATACGCAGTATTTT. The chain links TRBV28 to TRBJ2-3; D is perhaps TRBD1 (6 bases). CDR3 length: 14 amino acids. Trimming removed 9 bases at V and 2 bases at J, with 15 bases between. CDR1 is MDHEN, CDR2 SYDVKM, per germline.

This clone was picked up a small number of times. The rearrangement joins TRBV7-3 to TRBJ2-2; TRBD1 matches 10 bases. CDR1 and CDR2 from the germline V gene are SGHTA and FQGTGA. The CDR3 length is 15 residues. V dropped 6 bases and J dropped 4; count of bases not matched to a gene: 5. CDR3 region: CASSLGTGVTGELFF. The CDR3 DNA reads TGTGCCAGCAGTTTAGGGACAGGGGTCACCGGGGAGCTGTTTTTT.

A few counts support this clone. V and J are TRBV21-1 and TRBJ1-2; whether TRBD1, the table's D call, matches the DNA was not checked. TRBV21-1 is designated a pseudogene. The CDR3 runs to 16 residues. CDR3 sequence reads: CASSKFRQGVNYGYTF. As DNA, the CDR3 is TGTGCCAGCAGCAAATTTCGACAGGGCGTTAACTATGGCTACACCTTC.

The chain has TRBV29-1 and TRBJ1-1; D gene uncertain. This CDR3 region has 15 residues. Germline V gene sequence: CDR1 SQVTM, CDR2 ANQGSEA. V lost 4 bases, J lost 4 bases, and 19 bases lay in between. CDR3 DNA: TGCAGCGTTGCCGAGACCCGAACGACTTTCACTGAAGCTTTCTTT. It yields the protein CSVAETRTTFTEAFF.

The gene calls are TRBV29-1 and TRBJ2-3; D might be TRBD2 (7 bases). Germline CDR1 is SQVTM and CDR2 is ANQGSEA. There are 13 residues in the CDR3. V lost 5 bases to trimming and J lost 3 bases, with 12 bases between them. CDR3 in DNA: TGCAGCGTTAGGGGGGGCGAAACAGATACGCAGTATTTT. Translation gives CSVRGGETDTQYF.

The CDR3 loop reads CASSFTGDVVLTF. The DNA of the CDR3 is TGTGCCAGCAGCTTTACAGGGGACGTCGTCCTGACTTTC. The rearrangement links TRBV11-2 to TRBJ2-6, with TRBD1 matching over 7 bases. There are 13 residues in the CDR3. Germline lookup yields CDR1 SGHAT and CDR2 FQNNGV. With V trimmed by 3 bases and J by 12 bases, 5 bases remained unmatched. The complete variable domain, with remaining parts taken from reference TRBV11-2 and TRBJ2-6, reads EAGVAQSPRYKIIEKRQSVAFWCNPISGHATLYWYQQILGQGPKLLIQFQNNGVVDDSQLPKDRFSAERLKGVDSTLKIQPAKLEDSAVYLCASSFTGDVVLTFGAGSRLTVL.

This chain connects TRBV28 to TRBJ1-2; 9 bases agree with TRBD1. Germline CDR1 MDHEN, CDR2 SYDVKM. V lost 5 bases, J lost 4 bases, and 2 bases stayed unmatched. The CDR3 is 13 residues long. CDR3 loop: CASSPGQGYGYTF. In DNA, the CDR3 is TGTGCCAGCAGTCCGGGACAGGGCTATGGCTACACCTTC.

This clone was detected once. This rearrangement joins TRBV7-3 to TRBJ2-6, with TRBD1 matching 7 bases. CDR1 is SGHTA, CDR2 FQGTGA, per germline. The CDR3 runs to 15 residues. The junction had 3 bases not matched to a gene; V was cut back by 5 bases and J by 2 bases. The CDR3 coding sequence is TGTGCCAGCAGCCAGACAGGGCCTGGGGCCAACGTCCTGACTTTC. As protein: CASSQTGPGANVLTF.

The gene calls are TRBV18 and TRBJ2-2; a possible D gene is TRBD2 (5 bases). There are 13 residues in the CDR3. CDR1 and CDR2 (germline): KGHSH, LQKENI. The V gene lost 6 bases and the J gene lost 4 bases, with 9 bases spanning the gap. Here the CDR3 reads CASSRDSTGELFF. The CDR3 DNA sequence: TGTGCCAGCTCCCGGGATTCCACCGGGGAGCTGTTTTTT. The complete variable domain, with remaining parts taken from reference TRBV18 and TRBJ2-2, reads NAGVMQNPRHLVRRRGQEARLRCSPMKGHSHVYWYRQLPEEGLKFMVYLQKENIIDESGMPKERFSAEFPKEGPSILRIQQVVRGDSAAYFCASSRDSTGELFFGEGSRLTVL.

The chain employs TRBV2 and TRBJ1-1; TRBD1 matches 7 bases. V lost 6 bases to trimming and J lost 2 bases; unmatched junction nucleotides: 15. The germline V gene encodes CDR1 SNHLY and CDR2 FYNNEI. The CDR3 extends over 17 amino acids. Here the CDR3 DNA reads TGTGCCAGCAGGGGGTCGGCAGGGGGTTTGAAAAACACTGAAGCTTTCTTT. This gives the protein CASRGSAGGLKNTEAFF.

This chain links TRBV19 with TRBJ1-4; D gene ambiguous. V lost 2 bases and J lost 5, with 9 bases in between. CDR3 length: 14 residues. The V gene's germline CDR1 is LNHDA and CDR2 SQIVND (reference sequence). CDR3 amino acids: CASSIISQNEKLFF. CDR3 DNA: TGTGCCAGTAGTATAATCTCCCAGAATGAAAAACTGTTTTTT.

The gene calls are TRBV2 and TRBJ1-5, with TRBD1 as a possible D gene (6 bases). This CDR3 comprises 18 residues. V lost 0 bases to trimming and J lost 1 base, with 16 bases between them. In germline, CDR1 is SNHLY, CDR2 FYNNEI. The CDR3 here is CASSEAVGGGGSNQPQHF. In nucleotides, the CDR3 is TGTGCCAGCAGTGAAGCGGTTGGGGGGGGCGGGAGCAATCAGCCCCAGCATTTT.

This rearrangement joins TRBV11-2 to TRBJ1-1; no clear D gene. Trimming removed 4 bases from V and 5 bases from J, with 14 bases in between. The V gene's germline CDR1 is SGHAT and CDR2 FQNNGV. This CDR3 is built from 14 residues. The CDR3 here is CASSSGRGRTEAFF. CDR3 nucleotide sequence: TGTGCCAGCAGCTCTGGACGGGGAAGGACTGAAGCTTTCTTT.